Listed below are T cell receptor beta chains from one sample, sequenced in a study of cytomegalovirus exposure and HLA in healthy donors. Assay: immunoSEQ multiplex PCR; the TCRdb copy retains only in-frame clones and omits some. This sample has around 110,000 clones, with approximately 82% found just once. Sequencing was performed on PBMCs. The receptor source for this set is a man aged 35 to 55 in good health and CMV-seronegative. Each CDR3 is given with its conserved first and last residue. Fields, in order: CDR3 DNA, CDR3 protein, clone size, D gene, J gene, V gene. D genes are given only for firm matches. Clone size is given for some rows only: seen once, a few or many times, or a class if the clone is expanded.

CDR3 DNA: TGTGCCAGCAGTCCCTCCCCCAGCGGTACAGATACGCAGTATTTT
CDR3 protein: CASSPSPSGTDTQYF
clone size: .
D gene: .
J gene: TRBJ2-3
V gene: TRBV9

CDR3 DNA: TGTGCCAGTAGTATAAGGCTAGCCCCCTACGAGCAGTACTTC
CDR3 protein: CASSIRLAPYEQYF
clone size: once
D gene: .
J gene: TRBJ2-7
V gene: TRBV19

CDR3 DNA: TGTGCCACCAGCAGAGGCGGCCAGCCCCAGCATTTT
CDR3 protein: CATSRGGQPQHF
clone size: .
D gene: .
J gene: TRBJ1-5
V gene: TRBV15

CDR3 DNA: TGTGCCAGCTCACCAGGACAGGGGGACACAGATACGCAGTATTTT
CDR3 protein: CASSPGQGDTDTQYF
clone size: .
D gene: TRBD1
J gene: TRBJ2-3
V gene: TRBV18

CDR3 DNA: TGTGCCACCAGCAGCGACAGGAACGAGCAGTACTTC
CDR3 protein: CATSSDRNEQYF
clone size: .
D gene: .
J gene: TRBJ2-7
V gene: TRBV15

CDR3 DNA: TGTGCCAGTAGCCAAAACAGGGAAGAGACCCAGTACTTC
CDR3 protein: CASSQNREETQYF
clone size: .
D gene: .
J gene: TRBJ2-5
V gene: TRBV19

CDR3 DNA: TGTGCCAGCAGTTATCGGGACAATTATAATTCACCCCTCCACTTT
CDR3 protein: CASSYRDNYNSPLHF
clone size: .
D gene: .
J gene: TRBJ1-6
V gene: TRBV2

CDR3 DNA: TGCGCCAGCAGCTTAGGGGCCGGGGAGCTGTTTTTT
CDR3 protein: CASSLGAGELFF
clone size: .
D gene: .
J gene: TRBJ2-2
V gene: TRBV5-1

CDR3 DNA: TGTGCCAGCACTCCCAAGGGGACTCACTCCTACGAGCAGTACTTC
CDR3 protein: CASTPKGTHSYEQYF
clone size: .
D gene: .
J gene: TRBJ2-7
V gene: TRBV2

CDR3 DNA: TGCGCCAGCAGCCGGGACAGTCCCACCTACGAGCAGTACTTC
CDR3 protein: CASSRDSPTYEQYF
clone size: .
D gene: TRBD1
J gene: TRBJ2-7
V gene: TRBV5-1

CDR3 DNA: TGTGCCAGCAGCTTAGAGGTCACCGGCGGGGAGCAGTTCTTC
CDR3 protein: CASSLEVTGGEQFF
clone size: .
D gene: .
J gene: TRBJ2-1
V gene: TRBV7-9

CDR3 DNA: TGCGCCAGCAGCTTGGCCGTCGGGCAGGGGAACACTGAAGCTTTCTTT
CDR3 protein: CASSLAVGQGNTEAFF
clone size: .
D gene: .
J gene: TRBJ1-1
V gene: TRBV5-1

CDR3 DNA: TGTGCCAGCAGTAGACAAGAGTATAATCAGCCCCAGCATTTT
CDR3 protein: CASSRQEYNQPQHF
clone size: once
D gene: .
J gene: TRBJ1-5
V gene: TRBV2

CDR3 DNA: TGTGCCAGCAGCCCGGAAACAGGCTTATCGAACACCGGGGAGCTGTTTTTT
CDR3 protein: CASSPETGLSNTGELFF
clone size: .
D gene: .
J gene: TRBJ2-2
V gene: TRBV7-8

CDR3 DNA: TGTGCCAGCAGCTGGACAGGGGTCAGCTCCTATAATTCACCCCTCCACTTT
CDR3 protein: CASSWTGVSSYNSPLHF
clone size: once
D gene: TRBD1
J gene: TRBJ1-6
V gene: TRBV13

CDR3 DNA: TGTGCCAGCAGCTCCAGGGGTAATGAAAAACTGTTTTTT
CDR3 protein: CASSSRGNEKLFF
clone size: .
D gene: .
J gene: TRBJ1-4
V gene: TRBV11-2

CDR3 DNA: TGTGCCAGTAGTATGGGGGGGCGGACCGGGGAGCTGTTTTTT
CDR3 protein: CASSMGGRTGELFF
clone size: .
D gene: .
J gene: TRBJ2-2
V gene: TRBV19

CDR3 DNA: TGTGCCAGCAGTCGTGGACTAGTGCGTTACAATGAGCAGTTCTTC
CDR3 protein: CASSRGLVRYNEQFF
clone size: .
D gene: TRBD2
J gene: TRBJ2-1
V gene: TRBV6-6

CDR3 DNA: TGTGCCAGCAGTTTATCCGGGTATCAGCCCCAGCATTTT
CDR3 protein: CASSLSGYQPQHF
clone size: .
D gene: .
J gene: TRBJ1-5
V gene: TRBV27